This T cell receptor beta chain comes out of a study of identical twins. Study-wide points: The study drew conclusions from cross-sectional statistical analysis, not from following the same donors. Compared with unrelated sharing, twin-shared out-of-frame alpha sequences had more low-probability sequences. Beta out-of-frame sequences displayed a weaker excess of sharing between twins.

In this sample, this clonotype turned up a few times. As yet, its antigen is unknown. TCRdb re-called the 5' RACE reads through MiXCR, storing one row per CDR3 protein. Among approximately 1.8 million distinct CDR3 sequences listed, roughly a third were seen once. CDR1 and CDR2 (germline): LGHNA, YNFKEQ. There are 15 residues in the CDR3. V shed 0 bases and J shed 8 bases, with 13 bases lying between them. Healthy Caucasians were all of the donors. The chain uses TRBV4-2 and TRBJ1-4; tentatively, D is TRBD1 (6 bases). The specimen sequenced was cord blood. This receptor was identified in a newborn girl in good health. Here the CDR3 reads CASSQEGGVGEKLFF. In DNA, the CDR3 is TGTGCCAGCAGCCAAGAAGGGGGGGTTGGCGAAAAACTGTTTTTT.